The present TCR beta chain was sequenced within a study of blood T cell repertoires in COVID-19. The wider study: The study drew acute and convalescent COVID-19 samples from the United States, Italy and Spain. Sources were T cells, B-cell-depleted T cells, or PBMCs; the material itself was cDNA or gDNA.

Authors' methods: Reference gene primer amplification in the assay estimated nucleated cell counts. TCRdb's copy holds only in-frame clones and misses some; the assay was immunoSEQ multiplex PCR. V, J and clone size derive from that table, while D and trimming were established from the DNA sequence. The table has 95,000 to 150,000 clones, approximately 92% seen once. Material for sequencing was peripheral blood. The origin of this receptor is a man between 70 and 80 years old with active or convalescent COVID-19.

In DNA, the CDR3 is TGTGCCAGCAGGCAAACAGGGGGCGCCTCTGAAGCTTTCTTT. This gives the protein CASRQTGGASEAFF. V usage is TRBV7-9 and J usage is TRBJ1-1; TRBD1 matches at 9 bases. The V gene's germline CDR1 is SEHNR and CDR2 FQNEAQ (reference sequence). The CDR3 contains 14 residues. With V trimmed by 6 bases and J by 6 bases, 8 bases remained unmatched.